One T cell receptor beta chain is described in this entry. Source study methods: Estimation of nucleated cell counts was performed using reference gene primer amplification. The assay was immunoSEQ multiplex PCR, and TCRdb's table has in-frame clones only and misses some. That table furnishes V, J and clone size, whereas the DNA furnished D and trimming. The data show 200,000 or so clones, roughly 85% seen once. The data were taken from a study of blood T cell repertoires in COVID-19. Study-wide background: Specimens from acute and convalescent COVID-19 originated in the United States, Italy and Spain. Nucleic acid was either cDNA or gDNA, and it came from T cells, B-cell-depleted T cells, or PBMCs.

This CDR3 spans 17 amino acids. The V gene's germline CDR1 is SGHAT and CDR2 FQNNGV. V gave up 3 bases and J gave up 9 bases; unmatched junction bases: 17. This rearrangement joins TRBV11-2 to TRBJ2-7, with 10 bases matching TRBD2. The source material was peripheral blood. The sequence was collected from a woman aged 25 to 39 with acute or convalescent COVID-19. DNA of the CDR3: TGTGCCAGCAGCTTCGTCGGCCTAGCGGGAGTTCTTGCCCGGCAGTACTTC. It is translated as CASSFVGLAGVLARQYF.